This TCR beta chain was profiled in a study of T-cell reconstitution after alpha-beta-depleted transplantation in children. Study observations and caveats: T-cell counts and diversity at one year following transplant were attributed mainly to newly produced T cells.

Per germline, CDR1 SQVTM and CDR2 ANQGSEA. The V gene lost 7 bases and the J gene lost 8 bases, with 12 bases spanning the gap. This CDR3 has 11 residues. This clonotype appeared many times. No antigen is known for it. Unique molecular identifiers were incorporated when the TCRbeta library was constructed. TCRdb re-called the PCR reads through MiXCR, storing one row per CDR3 protein. The sample carries hundreds of thousands of distinct CDR3 sequences, about an eighth recorded once. The sequenced sample was PBMCs, obtained before TCRalphabeta/CD19-depleted stem cell transplant. The chain joins TRBV29-1 to TRBJ2-1; D gene ambiguous. The receptor's source is a girl aged 2 to 10 with congenital amegakaryocytic thrombocytopenia, due to receive a stem cell transplant. The CDR3 protein is CSGVRWDEQFF. CDR3 in DNA: TGCAGCGGGGTAAGGTGGGATGAGCAGTTCTTC.